This T cell receptor beta chain was documented in a study of T cells after somatic rescue of genetic block. Sequencing was performed with immunoSEQ multiplex PCR; in TCRdb, only in-frame clones are kept and a portion is missing. The table includes 55,000 or so clones, approximately 96% detected once. The CDR3 totals 15 residues. In germline, CDR1 is ENHRY, CDR2 SYGVKD. The V gene end was trimmed by 2 bases and the J gene end by 3 bases; junction bases not matched to a gene: 6. Sequenced sample: peripheral blood mononuclear cells (PBMCs). The chain recombines TRBV10-3 with TRBJ1-1, with TRBD1 matching 7 bases. This receptor was obtained from a child younger than two. CDR3 bases: TGTGCCATCAGTGAGACAGGGGATTGGGACACTGAAGCTTTCTTT. Its translation is CAISETGDWDTEAFF.